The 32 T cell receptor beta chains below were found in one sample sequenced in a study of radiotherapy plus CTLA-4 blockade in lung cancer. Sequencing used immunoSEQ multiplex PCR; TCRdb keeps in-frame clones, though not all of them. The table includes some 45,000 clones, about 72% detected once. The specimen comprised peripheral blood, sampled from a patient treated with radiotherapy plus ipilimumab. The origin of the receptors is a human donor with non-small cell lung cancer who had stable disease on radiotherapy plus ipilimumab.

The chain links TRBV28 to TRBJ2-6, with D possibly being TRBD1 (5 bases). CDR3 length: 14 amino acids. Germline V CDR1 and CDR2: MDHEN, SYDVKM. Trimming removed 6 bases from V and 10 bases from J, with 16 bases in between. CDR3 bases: TGTGCCAGCAGGGTTGCTAGGGGCATAAACGTCCTGACTTTC. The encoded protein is CASRVARGINVLTF.

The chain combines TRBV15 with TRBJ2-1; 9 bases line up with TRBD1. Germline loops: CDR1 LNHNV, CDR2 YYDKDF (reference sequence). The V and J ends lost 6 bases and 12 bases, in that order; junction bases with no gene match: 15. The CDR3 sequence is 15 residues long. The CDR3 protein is CATSPAGQGGSGQFF. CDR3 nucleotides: TGTGCCACCAGTCCAGCGGGACAGGGAGGTAGCGGGCAGTTCTTC.

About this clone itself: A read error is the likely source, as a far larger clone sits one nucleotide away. The CDR3 loop is CASSLAGTDVDEQYF. DNA for the CDR3: TGTGCCAGCAGCTTGGCCGGGACGGACGTAGACGAGCAGTACTTC. The chain combines TRBV7-9 with TRBJ2-7; D might be TRBD1 or TRBD2, each matching 5 bases. The germline CDR1 and CDR2 sequences are SEHNR and FQNEAQ (reference sequence). The ends were cut back, 3 bases at V and 5 bases at J, with 17 bases in the middle. The CDR3 is made up of 15 amino acids.

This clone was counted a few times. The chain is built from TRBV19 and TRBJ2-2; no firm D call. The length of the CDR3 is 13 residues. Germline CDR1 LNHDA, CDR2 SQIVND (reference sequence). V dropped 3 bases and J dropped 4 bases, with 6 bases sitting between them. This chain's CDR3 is CASSIGGTGELFF. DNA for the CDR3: TGTGCCAGTAGTATCGGCGGCACCGGGGAGCTGTTTTTT.

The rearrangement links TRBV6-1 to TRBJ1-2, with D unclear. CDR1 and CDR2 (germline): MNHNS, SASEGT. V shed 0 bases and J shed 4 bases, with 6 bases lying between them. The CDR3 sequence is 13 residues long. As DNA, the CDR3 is TGTGCCAGCAGTGAAGCGCTTGGCTATGGCTACACCTTC. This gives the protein CASSEALGYGYTF.

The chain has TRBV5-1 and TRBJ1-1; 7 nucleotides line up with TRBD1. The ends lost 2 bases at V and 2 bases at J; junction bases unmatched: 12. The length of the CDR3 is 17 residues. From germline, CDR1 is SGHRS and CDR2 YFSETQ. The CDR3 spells CASSFGQAMGFNTEAFF. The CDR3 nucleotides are TGCGCCAGCAGCTTTGGACAGGCCATGGGTTTTAACACTGAAGCTTTCTTT.

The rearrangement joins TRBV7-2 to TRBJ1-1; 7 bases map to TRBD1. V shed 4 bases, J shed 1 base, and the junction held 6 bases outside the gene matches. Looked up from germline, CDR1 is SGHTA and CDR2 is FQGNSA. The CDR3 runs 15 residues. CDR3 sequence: CASSSTGTWNTEAFF. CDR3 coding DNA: TGTGCCAGCAGCTCGACAGGGACCTGGAACACTGAAGCTTTCTTT.

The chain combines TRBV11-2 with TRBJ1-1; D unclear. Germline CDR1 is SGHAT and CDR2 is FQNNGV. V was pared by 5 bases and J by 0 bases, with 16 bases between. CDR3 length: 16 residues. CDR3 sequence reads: CASSIGFLPMNTEAFF. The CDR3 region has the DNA TGTGCCAGCAGCATAGGATTTCTCCCAATGAACACTGAAGCTTTCTTT.

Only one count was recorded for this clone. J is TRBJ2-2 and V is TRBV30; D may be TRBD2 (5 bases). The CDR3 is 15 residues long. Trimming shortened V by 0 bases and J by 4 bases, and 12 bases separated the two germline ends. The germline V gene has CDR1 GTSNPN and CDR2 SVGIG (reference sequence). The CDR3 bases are TGTGCCTGGAGTGTCGGGGTGGCGGCCACCGGGGAGCTGTTTTTT. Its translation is CAWSVGVAATGELFF.

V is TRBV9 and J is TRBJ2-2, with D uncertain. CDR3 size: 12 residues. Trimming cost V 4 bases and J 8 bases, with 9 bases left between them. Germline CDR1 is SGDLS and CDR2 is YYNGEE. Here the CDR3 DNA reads TGTGCCAGCAGCATACCTCCGGGGGAGCTGTTTTTT. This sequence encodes CASSIPPGELFF. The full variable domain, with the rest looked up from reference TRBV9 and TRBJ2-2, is DSGVTQTPKHLITATGQRVTLRCSPRSGDLSVYWYQQSLDQGLQFLIQYYNGEERAKGNILERFSAQQFPDLHSELNLSSLELGDSALYFCASSIPPGELFFGEGSRLTVL.

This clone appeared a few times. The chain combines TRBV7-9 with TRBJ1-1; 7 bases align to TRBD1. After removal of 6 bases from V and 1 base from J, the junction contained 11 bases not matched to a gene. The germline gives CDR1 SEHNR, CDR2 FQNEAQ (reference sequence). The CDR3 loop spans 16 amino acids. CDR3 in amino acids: CASSVRGFDRNTEAFF. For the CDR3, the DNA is TGTGCCAGCAGTGTCAGGGGGTTTGACCGGAACACTGAAGCTTTCTTT.

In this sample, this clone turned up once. The CDR3 DNA is TGTGCCAGCAGTGCCGACAGCAACTCTGGAAACACCATATATTTT. This sequence encodes CASSADSNSGNTIYF. V usage is TRBV27 and J usage is TRBJ1-3, with TRBD1 as a possible D gene (5 bases). The germline V and J ends were trimmed by 5 bases and 0 bases, with 11 bases remaining between them. Germline CDR1 reads MNHEY; CDR2 reads SMNVEV (reference sequence). The CDR3 loop spans 15 amino acids.

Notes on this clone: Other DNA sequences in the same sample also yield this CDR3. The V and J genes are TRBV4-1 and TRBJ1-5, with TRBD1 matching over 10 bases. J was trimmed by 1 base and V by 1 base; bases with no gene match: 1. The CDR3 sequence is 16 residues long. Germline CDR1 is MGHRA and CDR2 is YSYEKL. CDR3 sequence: CASSQGTGGSNQPQHF. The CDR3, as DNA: TGCGCCAGCAGCCAAGGGACAGGGGGGAGCAATCAGCCCCAGCATTTT.

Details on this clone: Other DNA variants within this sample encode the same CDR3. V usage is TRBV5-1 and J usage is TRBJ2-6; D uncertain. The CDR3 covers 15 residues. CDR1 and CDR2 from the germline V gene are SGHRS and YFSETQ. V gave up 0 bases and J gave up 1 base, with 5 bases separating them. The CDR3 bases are TGCGCCAGCAGCTTGGGGAGTTCTGGGGCCAACGTCCTGACTTTC. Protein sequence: CASSLGSSGANVLTF.

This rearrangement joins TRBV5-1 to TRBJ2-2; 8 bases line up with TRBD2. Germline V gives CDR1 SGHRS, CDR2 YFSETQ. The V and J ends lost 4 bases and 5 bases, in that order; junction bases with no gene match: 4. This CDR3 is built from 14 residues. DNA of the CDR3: TGCGCCAGCAGCCCCTCGGGGGGGACCGGGGAGCTGTTTTTT. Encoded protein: CASSPSGGTGELFF. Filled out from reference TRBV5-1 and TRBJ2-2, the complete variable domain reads KAGVTQTPRYLIKTRGQQVTLSCSPISGHRSVSWYQQTPGQGLQFLFEYFSETQRNKGNFPGRFSGRQFSNSRSEMNVSTLELGDSALYLCASSPSGGTGELFFGEGSRLTVL.

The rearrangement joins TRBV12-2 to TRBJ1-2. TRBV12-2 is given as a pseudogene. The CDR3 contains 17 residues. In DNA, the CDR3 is TGTGCAAGTCGCAAAAGCAGGACTCCACGAAAGATCTATGGCTACACCTTC. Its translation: CASRKSRTPRKIYGYTF.

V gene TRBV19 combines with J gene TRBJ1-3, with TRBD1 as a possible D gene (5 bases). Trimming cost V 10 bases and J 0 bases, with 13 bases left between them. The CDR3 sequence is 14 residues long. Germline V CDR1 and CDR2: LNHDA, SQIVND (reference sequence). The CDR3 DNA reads TGTGCCAATAGACTGGGGACCTCTGGAAACACCATATATTTT. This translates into CANRLGTSGNTIYF.

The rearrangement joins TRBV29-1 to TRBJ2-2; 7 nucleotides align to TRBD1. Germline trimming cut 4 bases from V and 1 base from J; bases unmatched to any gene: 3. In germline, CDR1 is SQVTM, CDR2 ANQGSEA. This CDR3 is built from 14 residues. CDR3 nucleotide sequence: TGCAGCGTTGGGACAGGCGGGAACACCGGGGAGCTGTTTTTT. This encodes CSVGTGGNTGELFF.

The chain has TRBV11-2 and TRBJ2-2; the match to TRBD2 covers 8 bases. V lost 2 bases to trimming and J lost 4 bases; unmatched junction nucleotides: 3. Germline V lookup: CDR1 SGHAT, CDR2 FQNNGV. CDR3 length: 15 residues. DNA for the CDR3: TGTGCCAGCAGCTTAATAGCGGGGACCACCGGGGAGCTGTTTTTT. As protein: CASSLIAGTTGELFF.

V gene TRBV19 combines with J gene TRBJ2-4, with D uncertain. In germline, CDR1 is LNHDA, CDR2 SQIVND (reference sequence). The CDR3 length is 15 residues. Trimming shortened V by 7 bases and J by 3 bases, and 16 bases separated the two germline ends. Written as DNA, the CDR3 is TGTGCCAGTAAAGTAGGTGGGCTGGGCAAAAACATTCAGTACTTC. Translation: CASKVGGLGKNIQYF.

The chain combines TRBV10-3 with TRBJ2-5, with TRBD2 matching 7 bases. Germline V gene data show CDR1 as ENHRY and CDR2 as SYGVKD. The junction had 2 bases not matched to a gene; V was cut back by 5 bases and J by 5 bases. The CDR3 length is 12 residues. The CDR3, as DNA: TGTGCCATCAGTCTCGGGGGGGAGACCCAGTACTTC. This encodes CAISLGGETQYF.

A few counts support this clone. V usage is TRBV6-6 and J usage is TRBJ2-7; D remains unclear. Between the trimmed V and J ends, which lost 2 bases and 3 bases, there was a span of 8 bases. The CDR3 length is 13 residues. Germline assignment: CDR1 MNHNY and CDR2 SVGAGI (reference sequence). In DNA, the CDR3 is TGTGCCAGCAGTTACAATATACTCTACGAGCAGTACGTC. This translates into CASSYNILYEQYV.

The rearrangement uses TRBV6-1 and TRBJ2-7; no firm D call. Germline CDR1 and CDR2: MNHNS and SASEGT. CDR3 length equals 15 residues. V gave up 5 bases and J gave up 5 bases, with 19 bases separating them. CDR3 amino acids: CASSPRSLVSHEQYV. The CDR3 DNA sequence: TGTGCCAGCAGTCCCCGGTCCCTCGTCAGCCACGAGCAGTACGTC.

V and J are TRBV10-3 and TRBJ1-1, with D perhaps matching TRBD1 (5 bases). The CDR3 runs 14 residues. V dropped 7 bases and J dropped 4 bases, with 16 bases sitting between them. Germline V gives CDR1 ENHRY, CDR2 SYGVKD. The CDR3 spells CAITRSGEGTEAFF. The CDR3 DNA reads TGTGCCATCACCCGATCGGGGGAGGGCACTGAAGCTTTCTTT.

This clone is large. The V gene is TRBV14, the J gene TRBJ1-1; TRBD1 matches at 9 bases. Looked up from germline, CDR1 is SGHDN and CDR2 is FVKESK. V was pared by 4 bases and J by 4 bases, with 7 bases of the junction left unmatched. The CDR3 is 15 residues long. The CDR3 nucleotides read TGTGCCAGCAGCCTACAGGGGGCCTTGAGCACTGAAGCTTTCTTT. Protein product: CASSLQGALSTEAFF.

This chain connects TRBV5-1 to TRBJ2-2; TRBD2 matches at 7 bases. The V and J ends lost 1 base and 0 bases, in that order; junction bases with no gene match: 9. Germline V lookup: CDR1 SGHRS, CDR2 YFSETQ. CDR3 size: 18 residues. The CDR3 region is CASSLLGSGRTNTGELFF. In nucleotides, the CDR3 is TGCGCCAGCAGCTTGTTGGGTAGCGGGCGCACGAACACCGGGGAGCTGTTTTTT.

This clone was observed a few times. This chain's CDR3 is CASRDSGENEQFF. The CDR3 DNA is TGCGCCAGCAGGGACTCTGGGGAAAATGAGCAGTTCTTC. The rearrangement uses TRBV10-2 and TRBJ2-1; D possibly corresponds to TRBD2 (5 bases). This CDR3 has 13 amino acids. Germline CDR1 reads WSHSY; CDR2 reads SAAADI. V lost 6 bases to trimming and J lost 7 bases, with 13 bases between them.

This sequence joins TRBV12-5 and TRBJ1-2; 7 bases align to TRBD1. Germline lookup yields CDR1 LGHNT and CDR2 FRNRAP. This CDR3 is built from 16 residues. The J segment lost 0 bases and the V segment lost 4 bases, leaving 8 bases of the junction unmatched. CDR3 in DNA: TGTGCTAGTGGTTCGGCGGGACAGATTACTAACTATGGCTACACCTTC. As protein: CASGSAGQITNYGYTF.

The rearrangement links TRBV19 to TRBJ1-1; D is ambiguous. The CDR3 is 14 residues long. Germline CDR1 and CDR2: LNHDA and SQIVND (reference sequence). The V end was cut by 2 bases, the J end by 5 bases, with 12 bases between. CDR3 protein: CASSISGSPTEAFF. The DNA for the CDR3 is TGTGCCAGTAGTATAAGTGGGTCCCCGACTGAAGCTTTCTTT.

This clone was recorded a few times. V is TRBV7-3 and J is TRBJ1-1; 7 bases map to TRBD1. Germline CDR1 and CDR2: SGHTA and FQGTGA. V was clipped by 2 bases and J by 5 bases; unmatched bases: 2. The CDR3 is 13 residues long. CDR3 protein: CASSLQGETEAFF. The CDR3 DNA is TGTGCCAGCAGCTTACAGGGGGAGACTGAAGCTTTCTTT.

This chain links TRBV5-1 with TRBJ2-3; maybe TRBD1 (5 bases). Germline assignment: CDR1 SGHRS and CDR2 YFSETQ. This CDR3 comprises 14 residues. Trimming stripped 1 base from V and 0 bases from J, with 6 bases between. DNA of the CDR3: TGCGCCAGCAGCTTGAGACAGAGCACAGATACGCAGTATTTT. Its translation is CASSLRQSTDTQYF. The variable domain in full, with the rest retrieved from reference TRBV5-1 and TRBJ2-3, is KAGVTQTPRYLIKTRGQQVTLSCSPISGHRSVSWYQQTPGQGLQFLFEYFSETQRNKGNFPGRFSGRQFSNSRSEMNVSTLELGDSALYLCASSLRQSTDTQYFGPGTRLTVL.

CDR3 nucleotide sequence: TGTGCCAGCAGTGAAGATTTTTCGGGGCGCGATGGCTACACCTTC. As protein: CASSEDFSGRDGYTF. The V call is TRBV6-1, the J call TRBJ1-2; possible D gene TRBD1, 5 bases. The germline V and J ends were trimmed by 1 base and 6 bases, with 15 bases remaining between them. Germline V CDR1 and CDR2: MNHNS, SASEGT. This CDR3 spans 15 amino acids.